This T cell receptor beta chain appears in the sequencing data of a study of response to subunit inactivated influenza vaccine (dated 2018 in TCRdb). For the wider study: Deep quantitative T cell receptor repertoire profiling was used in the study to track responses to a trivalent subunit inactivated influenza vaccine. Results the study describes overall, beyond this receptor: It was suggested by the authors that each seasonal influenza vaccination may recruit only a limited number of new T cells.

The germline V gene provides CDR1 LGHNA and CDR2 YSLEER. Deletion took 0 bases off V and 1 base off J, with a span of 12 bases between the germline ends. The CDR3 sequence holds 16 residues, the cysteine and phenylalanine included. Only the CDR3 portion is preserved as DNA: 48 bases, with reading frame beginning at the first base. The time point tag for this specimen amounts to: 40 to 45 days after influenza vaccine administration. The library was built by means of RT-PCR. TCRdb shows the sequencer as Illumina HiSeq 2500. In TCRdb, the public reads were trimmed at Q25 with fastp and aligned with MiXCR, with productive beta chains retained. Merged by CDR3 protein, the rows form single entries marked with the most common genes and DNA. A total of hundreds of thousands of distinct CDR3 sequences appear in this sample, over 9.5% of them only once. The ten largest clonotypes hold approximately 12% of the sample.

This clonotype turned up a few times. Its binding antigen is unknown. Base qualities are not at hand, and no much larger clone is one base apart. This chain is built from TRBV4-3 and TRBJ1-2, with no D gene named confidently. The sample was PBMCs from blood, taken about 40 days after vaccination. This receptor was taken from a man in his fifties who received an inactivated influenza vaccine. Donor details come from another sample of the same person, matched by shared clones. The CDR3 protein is CASSQDFAGLNYGYTF. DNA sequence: TGCGCCAGCAGCCAAGATTTTGCAGGACTTAACTATGGCTACACCTTC.